One TCR beta chain is described in this entry. This clonotype was counted a few times. Its recognized antigen is unknown. No much larger clone is present one base from it, and per-base qualities are unavailable. Ficoll-Paque density gradient centrifugation was the method used to isolate PBMCs. This sample was sequenced with an Illumina NovaSeq 6000. TCRalpha and TCRbeta cDNA libraries were built by 5'RACE with constant-segment primers, adding sample barcodes and unique molecular identifiers. RNA was extracted from every sample with Trizol reagent. Libraries were amplified in two PCR steps, with a second sample barcode and Illumina TruSeq adapters added in the second step. Sequencing of the libraries was done on an Illumina NovaSeq, producing 2 x 150 bp paired-end reads. From the authors' description of their analysis: The reads were demultiplexed and collapsed into UMI-guided consensus sequences using migec v1.2.7. Using mixcr v2.1.11, UMI consensuses were aligned to TRA and TRB V and J templates and then assembled into clonotypes. A clonotype was counted as expanded or contracted only if both edgeR and NoisET called the change significant, with noise models trained on biological replicates. For edgeR calls, the thresholds were a false discovery rate-adjusted p below 0.01 and a log2 fold-change of 1. PCA with hierarchical clustering of max-normalized trajectories of the 1000 most abundant clonotypes was used as exploratory dynamics analysis. Separately sequenced CD4+ and CD8+ repertoires were used to assign a CD4 or CD8 phenotype to each responding clone. TCRdb took the public reads, trimmed them with fastp at Q25, ran MiXCR for clone calling and kept in-frame beta chains. When rows share a CDR3 protein, they turn into one entry using the most common DNA and genes. The V and J calls reflect TCRdb's pipeline rather than the authors' work. Within this sample are some 110,000 distinct CDR3 sequences, with about 17% of them counted one time only. The biggest ten clones account for more than 25% of the sample.

This sample stems from a study of T-cell memory formation after mild COVID-19 (dated by TCRdb to the early 2020s). Looking at the study overall: TCR sequence clusters from the two donors were found to be largely donor specific. Longitudinal TCRalpha and TCRbeta repertoire sequencing tracked T-cell clones expanding and contracting after mild COVID-19 in a couple of donors. The cohort was made up of two young adult volunteers, one female and one male, who were previously healthy.

Findings and caveats that apply to the study as a whole: Contracting CD4+ clones were located mainly in the CM and EM memory subsets, whereas CD8+ clones were found to be enriched in EMRA. Whether the second-wave clones peaking on day 37 were SARS-CoV-2 specific was not confirmed. Balanced CD4/CD8 phenotypes were observed for clones contracting from day 15 to 85, whereas a bias towards CD4+ was observed for a second wave of clones expanding from day 15 to 37. Some responding clones were detected in pre-infection memory, suggesting pre-existing cross-reactive memory T cells joined the SARS-CoV-2 response. The study included only a couple of mild cases, and larger cohorts that include severe cases with pre-infection samples were judged to be necessary.

The CDR3 spans 15 residues, from the cysteine through the phenylalanine. The only DNA kept is the CDR3, 45 bases in frame from the first base. CDR1 and CDR2 (DFQATT, SNEGSKA) derive from the germline V gene (reference sequence). Trimming at the junction amounts to 0 bases on V and 10 bases on J, and the germline ends lie 22 bases apart. The rearrangement joined TRBV20-1 to TRBJ2-7, with the D gene not clear enough to name. What was sequenced was PBMCs or a T cell subset sorted from them (not recorded which). This receptor was identified in an adult woman who had mild COVID-19 (a few samples of this study predate the infection). The sample titles of this study are shuffled in the database, so cell type and time point are left out; the donor was told from shared clones. The DNA sequence is as follows: TGCAGTGCTAGAGATCTCCTAAACTCCGACCTAGTACAGTACTTC. Translated, this gives CSARDLLNSDLVQYF.